A selection of T cell receptor beta chains follows, all from one sample in a study of shared clonotypes between healthy human individuals. Clones were read by immunoSEQ multiplex PCR, and TCRdb kept only the in-frame ones, dropping some. This sample carries under 1,900,000 clones, approximately 98.5% of them seen once, and the ten largest clones take approximately 0.38%. Material: naive CD4+ T cells sorted from blood. The receptors derive from a man under 40 in good health. CDR3s include the opening cysteine and the closing phenylalanine or tryptophan. The D gene is left open where the match is weak. Clone size is not always given. Where it is, it says once, few, many or a class for expanded clones.

clone_size j_call d_call cdr3_length v_call cdr3_aa cdr3_nt
NA TRBJ1-1 NA 13 TRBV7-8 CASSGVMNTEAFF TGTGCCAGCAGTGGGGTAATGAACACTGAAGCTTTCTTT
NA TRBJ2-7 TRBD2 18 TRBV7-8 CASSLSFASGKPAYEQYF TGTGCCAGCAGCTTAAGTTTTGCTAGCGGAAAGCCGGCCTACGAGCAGTACTTC
NA TRBJ2-5 NA 15 TRBV6-5 CASSFPGQGGETQYF TGTGCCAGCAGTTTTCCGGGACAAGGGGGAGAGACCCAGTACTTC
NA TRBJ2-1 TRBD2 17 TRBV5-1 CASSPSGRAGSYNEQFF TGCGCCAGCAGCCCTAGCGGGCGGGCAGGCTCCTACAATGAGCAGTTCTTC
NA TRBJ2-7 TRBD2 13 TRBV11-2 CASSFGLAHEQYF TGTGCCAGCAGCTTCGGACTAGCCCACGAGCAGTACTTC
NA TRBJ2-5 NA 13 TRBV7-8 CASSQDGSETQYF TGTGCCAGCAGCCAAGACGGGTCAGAGACCCAGTACTTC
NA TRBJ2-7 TRBD2 15 TRBV5-4 CASSQGLAGVYEQYF TGTGCCAGCAGCCAAGGACTAGCGGGAGTCTACGAGCAGTACTTC
NA TRBJ1-2 NA 12 TRBV29-1 CSAEEGSYGYTF TGCAGCGCCGAGGAGGGCAGCTATGGCTACACCTTC
NA TRBJ1-4 TRBD1 15 TRBV7-2 CASSLAGTGGEKLFF TGTGCCAGCAGCTTAGCGGGGACAGGGGGAGAAAAACTGTTTTTT
once TRBJ2-2 NA 11 TRBV6-6 CASSGTGELFF TGTGCCAGCAGCGGAACCGGGGAGCTGTTTTTT